This section outlines one TCR beta chain sequence together with its context. TCRdb's copy holds only in-frame clones and misses some; the assay was immunoSEQ multiplex PCR. The table lists fewer than 40,000 clones, around 90% of them singletons. The CDR3 loop spans 16 amino acids. In germline, CDR1 is SGHRS, CDR2 YFSETQ. V lost 4 bases to trimming and J lost 7 bases; unmatched junction nucleotides: 7. This specimen comes from a study of regulatory dendritic cells for organ transplantation. The V and J genes are TRBV5-1 and TRBJ2-1; TRBD2 matches 14 bases. The sample consisted of naive CD4+ T cells from blood. Subset defined: CD45RA+ naive T cells. The TCR comes from a human donor in good health. CDR3 bases: TGCGCCAGCAGCACGACTAGCGGGAGGGTTCTGAATGAGCAGTTCTTC. This encodes CASSTTSGRVLNEQFF. The full variable domain, in which reference TRBV5-1 and TRBJ2-1 provide the parts outside the CDR3, is KAGVTQTPRYLIKTRGQQVTLSCSPISGHRSVSWYQQTPGQGLQFLFEYFSETQRNKGNFPGRFSGRQFSNSRSEMNVSTLELGDSALYLCASSTTSGRVLNEQFFGPGTRLTVL.